The sequence of this T cell receptor (beta chain) was determined in a study of blood T cell repertoires in COVID-19. Study at large: The cDNA or gDNA used as material had been derived from T cells, B-cell-depleted T cells, or PBMCs.

Germline V gene lookup returns CDR1 KGHSH and CDR2 LQKENI. Losses at the gene ends were 4 bases for V and 4 bases for J; bases not matched to a gene: 2. The CDR3 totals 13 residues. People in the exposed group encountered a COVID-19 case within 2 weeks before entering the study. Per the original methods: Quantification of nucleated cells was approximated via reference gene primer amplification. Assay used: immunoSEQ multiplex PCR; TCRdb lists only in-frame clones, some missing. Clone size and the V and J calls come from that table; the DNA yielded D and trimming. The sample yields more than 110,000 clones, under 85% seen once.

Material: PBMCs or T cells enriched from blood (not recorded which). The chain couples TRBV18 to TRBJ2-5, with 8 bases identical to TRBD2. The clonotype originates from a woman between 18 and 29 years old who had been exposed to COVID-19. This CDR3 is CASSQGLGETQYF. The CDR3 nucleotides read TGTGCCAGCTCACAGGGACTAGGAGAGACCCAGTACTTC.